This TCR beta chain was sequenced in a study of patients and donors after allogeneic stem cell transplantation. TCRdb re-called the RT-PCR reads through MiXCR, storing one row per CDR3 protein. This sample has more than 75,000 distinct CDR3 sequences; approximately 5.2% occur once, and the top ten carry 2.5% to 3%. The CDR3 is made up of 17 amino acids. With 4 bases removed from V and 2 bases from J, the gap between germline ends came to 20 bases. Germline CDR1 reads ENHRY; CDR2 reads SYGVKD. The TCR originated in a human donor who was either an allogeneic HSCT recipient or a stem cell or donor lymphocyte infusion donor (not recorded which). It is not recorded whose cells these are; they may come from a transplant donor. This sequence joins TRBV10-3 and TRBJ2-5; D is possibly TRBD1 (5 bases). Input material: blood, either unsorted or a sorted T cell fraction (not recorded which). The CDR3 loop reads CAISASSPGMGQETQYF. The CDR3 nucleotides are TGTGCCATCAGTGCCTCGAGCCCAGGGATGGGACAAGAGACCCAGTACTTC.